This T cell receptor (beta chain) comes out of a study of CD8 T cells in ankylosing spondylitis. TCRdb recomputed calls from the 5' RACE reads with MiXCR, one row per CDR3 protein. The sample has some 340,000 distinct CDR3 sequences; approximately 15% are singletons. Study-wide results and caveats: In synovial fluid and blood from reactive arthritis, some motif variants were previously reported.

At least ten counts were recorded for this clonotype. What it binds is not known. Germline assignment: CDR1 SGHVS and CDR2 FQNEAQ. J gave up 2 bases and V 4 bases, and 7 bases lay outside the gene matches. The CDR3 spans 15 residues. The receptor comes from a male donor with ankylosing spondylitis or in good health (not recorded which). The genes are TRBV7-8 and TRBJ2-7; the match to TRBD2 covers 8 bases. The material sequenced was blood, either unsorted or a sorted T cell fraction (not recorded which). The CDR3 sequence is CASSSLGGGTYEQYF. CDR3 nucleotide sequence: TGTGCCAGCAGCTCCCTCGGGGGGGGTACCTACGAGCAGTACTTC.